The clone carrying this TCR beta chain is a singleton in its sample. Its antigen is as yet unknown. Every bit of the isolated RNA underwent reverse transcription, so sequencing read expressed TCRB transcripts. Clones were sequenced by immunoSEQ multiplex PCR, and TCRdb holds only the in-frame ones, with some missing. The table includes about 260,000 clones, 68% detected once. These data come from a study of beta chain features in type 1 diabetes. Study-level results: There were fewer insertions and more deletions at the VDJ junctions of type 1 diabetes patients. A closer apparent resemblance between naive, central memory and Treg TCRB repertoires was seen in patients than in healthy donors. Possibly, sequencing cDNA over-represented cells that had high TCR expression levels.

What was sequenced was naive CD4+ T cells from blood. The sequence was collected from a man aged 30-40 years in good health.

The CDR3 sequence is CASSLAAGHLYEQYF. DNA for the CDR3: TGTGCCAGCAGCCTGGCTGCGGGACACCTATACGAGCAGTACTTC. The chain is built from TRBV7-2 and TRBJ2-7, with D perhaps being TRBD1 or TRBD2 (6 bases each). V lost 5 bases, J lost 4 bases, and 18 bases lay in between. CDR1 SGHTA and CDR2 FQGNSA come from the germline V gene. The CDR3 is 15 amino acids.